This T cell receptor beta chain was captured by sequencing in a study of human T cells and chemical hapten exposure. Regarding the study as a whole: Every donor had alopecia, and their immune response may therefore differ from healthy people's. Sensitizing with DPC caused no change in TCRs above 1 in 1000 frequency.

A single record per CDR3 protein comes from TCRdb applying MiXCR to the RACE reads. The data show approximately 320,000 distinct CDR3 sequences, 5% to 6.5% seen once. This clonotype was picked up a small number of times. Its antigen is not known. Time point described: pre-sensitization, week 0. The treatment: therapeutic diphenylcyclopropenone sensitization with weekly scalp DPC. The sequenced sample was whole blood, obtained in connection with sensitization to the hapten diphenylcyclopropenone (DPC). The receptor's source is a young woman with alopecia areata. Some clones in this sample may be carry-over from other donors' samples.

In nucleotides, the CDR3 is TGCAGTGCTAGAGGTCTGGGCAGGGTGAACACTGAAGCTTTCTTT. Residues: CSARGLGRVNTEAFF. The chain employs TRBV20-1 and TRBJ1-1, with D perhaps matching TRBD1 (5 bases). The CDR3 has 15 residues. CDR1 DFQATT and CDR2 SNEGSKA come from the germline V gene (reference sequence). V was trimmed by 1 base and J by 0 bases, leaving 12 bases between them.